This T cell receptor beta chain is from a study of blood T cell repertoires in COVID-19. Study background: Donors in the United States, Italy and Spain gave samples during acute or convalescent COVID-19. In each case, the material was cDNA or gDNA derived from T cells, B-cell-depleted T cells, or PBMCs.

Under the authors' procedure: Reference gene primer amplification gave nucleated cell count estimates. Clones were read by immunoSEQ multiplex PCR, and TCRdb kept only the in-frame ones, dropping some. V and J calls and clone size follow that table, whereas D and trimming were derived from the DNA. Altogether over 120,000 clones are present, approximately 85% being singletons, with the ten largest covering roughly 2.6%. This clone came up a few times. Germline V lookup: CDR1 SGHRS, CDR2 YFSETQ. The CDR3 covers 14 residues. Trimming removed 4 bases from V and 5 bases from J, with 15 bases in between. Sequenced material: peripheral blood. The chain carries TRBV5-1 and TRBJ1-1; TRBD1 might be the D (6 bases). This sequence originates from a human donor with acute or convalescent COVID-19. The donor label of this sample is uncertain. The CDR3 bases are TGCGCCAGCAGCCTAATACAGGGATTGACTGAAGCTTTCTTT. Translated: CASSLIQGLTEAFF.